Listed here are 30 T cell receptor beta chains from one sample, sequenced in a study of T cell repertoires in cytomegalovirus infection. A single record per CDR3 protein comes from TCRdb applying MiXCR to the reads. The table records roughly 640,000 distinct CDR3 sequences, roughly 24% of them present only once. Sequenced input: CD8+ T cells from PBMCs. Source of these receptors: a human donor in good health (CMV status not recorded). Some clones in this sample may be carry-over from other donors' samples.

This clonotype was seen a single time. V and J are TRBV29-1 and TRBJ1-5, with TRBD1 as a possible D gene (5 bases). CDR3 length: 15 amino acids. Trimming cost V 3 bases and J 0 bases, with 12 bases left between them. Germline V gene lookup returns CDR1 SQVTM and CDR2 ANQGSEA. The CDR3 reads CSVDAGEDSNQPQHF. The CDR3, as DNA: TGCAGCGTTGATGCGGGGGAGGATAGCAATCAGCCCCAGCATTTT.

This clonotype was recorded many times. The V call is TRBV6-5, the J call TRBJ2-1; 11 bases are a match to TRBD2. V lost 1 base to trimming and J lost 3 bases; unmatched junction nucleotides: 5. The CDR3 extends over 17 amino acids. The germline V gene has CDR1 MNHEY and CDR2 SVGAGI. CDR3 loop: CASSYYLAGGIYNEQFF. The CDR3 region has the DNA TGTGCCAGCAGTTACTATCTAGCGGGGGGAATCTACAATGAGCAGTTCTTC.

The chain couples TRBV19 to TRBJ1-1, with D possibly being TRBD1 (5 bases). Per the germline V gene, CDR1 is LNHDA and CDR2 is SQIVND (reference sequence). Deletions cut 0 bases from V and 1 base from J, with 15 bases between. The CDR3 loop spans 17 amino acids. The CDR3 region has the DNA TGTGCCAGTAGTATAGATCGACCCGACAGACCGAACACTGAAGCTTTCTTT. It is translated as CASSIDRPDRPNTEAFF.

The sample holds many counts of this clonotype. The chain is built from TRBV27 and TRBJ1-5; D is unclear. Germline V lookup: CDR1 MNHEY, CDR2 SMNVEV (reference sequence). Trimming cost V 4 bases and J 3 bases, with 13 bases left between them. This CDR3 spans 15 amino acids. In nucleotides, the CDR3 is TGTGCCAGCAGTTCATCCCCCCGGAACAATCAGCCCCAGCATTTT. This sequence encodes CASSSSPRNNQPQHF.

The V and J genes are TRBV7-4 and TRBJ2-1; 7 positions agree with TRBD1. V shed 5 bases, J shed 13 bases, and the junction held 20 bases outside the gene matches. Germline V gene data show CDR1 as SGHVT and CDR2 as SQSDAQ. The CDR3 contains 16 residues. CDR3: CASSAVGTVPANVQFF. In DNA, the CDR3 is TGTGCCAGCAGCGCCGTCGGGACAGTCCCTGCCAACGTCCAGTTCTTC.

For this clonotype: A read error may explain this, as a much larger clone is one base away. This chain links TRBV7-4 with TRBJ2-1, with TRBD1 matching 10 bases. The CDR3 is made up of 16 amino acids. CDR1 SGHVT and CDR2 SQSDAQ come from the germline V gene. CDR3 nucleotides: TGTGTCAGCAGCCACGGGACAGGGGAAAGGTACAATGAGCAGTTCTTC. Its protein is CVSSHGTGERYNEQFF.

This clonotype was counted ten times or more. V is TRBV7-9 and J is TRBJ2-6; D is unclear. Germline lookup yields CDR1 SEHNR and CDR2 FQNEAQ (reference sequence). The V end lost 1 base, the J end lost 0 bases, and 7 bases lay between the germline ends. The CDR3 spans 16 residues. The chain's CDR3 is CASSLDRHSGANVLTF. CDR3 nucleotides: TGTGCCAGCAGCTTAGATAGGCACTCTGGGGCCAACGTCCTGACTTTC.

This clonotype was seen a handful of times. The CDR3, as DNA: TGTGCCAGCAGTTTAGAAGCTCCTAGCGGGGGGGCAACTGGGGAGCTGTTTTTT. Its protein product is CASSLEAPSGGATGELFF. V gene TRBV12-3 or TRBV12-4 combines with J gene TRBJ2-2; 12 bases are shared with TRBD2. J gave up 8 bases and V 1 base, and 11 bases lay outside the gene matches. The CDR3 consists of 18 residues.

This chain links TRBV4-1 with TRBJ2-1; 13 bases line up with TRBD2. Germline V lookup: CDR1 MGHRA, CDR2 YSYEKL. CDR3 length equals 15 residues. Trimming took 4 bases from V and 8 from J; bases not matched to a gene: 5. The CDR3 coding sequence is TGCGCCAGCAGCCGACTAGCGGGGGGCCAAGATGAGCAGTTCTTC. Protein: CASSRLAGGQDEQFF.

This clonotype was seen at least ten times. J is TRBJ2-3 and V is TRBV6-5, with D perhaps matching TRBD1 or TRBD2 (5 bases each). V was clipped by 1 base and J by 2 bases, with 10 bases between them. CDR1 is MNHEY and CDR2 is SVGAGI in the germline V gene. This CDR3 has 15 amino acids. The CDR3 coding sequence is TGTGCCAGCAGTTACTATGGGGGATCCACAGATACGCAGTATTTT. Amino acid sequence: CASSYYGGSTDTQYF.

The chain employs TRBV20-1 and TRBJ2-7; D remains unclear. Germline CDR1 and CDR2: DFQATT and SNEGSKA (reference sequence). The CDR3 is 14 residues long. With 6 bases removed from V and 3 bases from J, the gap between germline ends came to 18 bases. CDR3 DNA sequence: TGCAGTGCGCGTCAGGCTCCTAGTGGCTACGAGCAGTACGTC. Encoded protein: CSARQAPSGYEQYV.

For the CDR3, the DNA is TGTGCCAGCAGCCAAGAGTTCGGGGGAGAGCAGTACGTC. This translates into CASSQEFGGEQYV. V usage is TRBV4-2 and J usage is TRBJ2-7, with D possibly TRBD2 on 6 matching bases. Deletions cut 0 bases from V and 7 bases from J, with 10 bases between. CDR1 and CDR2 (germline): LGHNA, YNFKEQ. CDR3 length: 13 amino acids.

As regards this clonotype: At one of its ends the junction is not consistent with the germline gene, which may arise from a read error. The chain links TRBV6-6 to TRBJ2-6; D is undetermined. The CDR3 is 16 residues long. Per the germline V gene, CDR1 is MNHNY and CDR2 is SVGAGI (reference sequence). The CDR3 DNA sequence: TGTGCCAGCAGTTACTCCGCCGCTTATGGGACCAACGTCCTGACTTTC. The encoded protein is CASSYSAAYGTNVLTF.

This clonotype showed up just a few times. Here the CDR3 reads CASSLFRGDIGDSPLHF. The CDR3 DNA is TGCGCCAGCAGCTTGTTCCGAGGGGACATCGGAGACTCACCCCTCCACTTT. The genes are TRBV5-1 and TRBJ1-6; TRBD1 is a possible D gene (6 bases). The CDR3 covers 17 residues. The V end lost 1 base, the J end lost 10 bases, and 21 bases lay between the germline ends. CDR1 and CDR2 from the germline V gene are SGHRS and YFSETQ.

The chain links TRBV29-1 to TRBJ2-2, with TRBD1 identical over 7 bases. This CDR3 contains 13 residues. Per germline, CDR1 SQVTM and CDR2 ANQGSEA. J lost 1 base, V lost 5 bases, and 1 base had no gene match. CDR3 in DNA: TGCAGCGTTCCAGGGGGGAACACCGGGGAGCTGTTTTTT. The encoded protein is CSVPGGNTGELFF.

The V gene is TRBV27, the J gene TRBJ2-3, with D hard to call. The CDR3 consists of 14 residues. Germline CDR1 and CDR2: MNHEY and SMNVEV (reference sequence). Trimming shortened V by 0 bases and J by 6 bases, and 10 bases separated the two germline ends. CDR3 DNA: TGTGCCAGCAGTTTATCGGTGGTAGGGGATACGCAGTATTTT. This encodes CASSLSVVGDTQYF.

This clonotype was counted ten times or more. The chain uses TRBV27 and TRBJ2-3; 8 positions agree with TRBD1. Germline loops: CDR1 MNHEY, CDR2 SMNVEV (reference sequence). The CDR3 extends over 15 amino acids. The J segment lost 4 bases and the V segment lost 5 bases, leaving 8 bases of the junction unmatched. CDR3 in amino acids: CASSPNPTGADTQYF. CDR3 nucleotide sequence: TGTGCCAGCAGTCCAAACCCGACAGGGGCAGATACGCAGTATTTT.

The V gene is TRBV20-1, the J gene TRBJ2-4; unclear D gene. Germline-derived CDR1 and CDR2 are DFQATT and SNEGSKA (reference sequence). Between the trimmed V and J ends, which lost 3 bases and 0 bases, there was a span of 12 bases. The CDR3 consists of 15 residues. The chain's CDR3 is CSASHGRLAKNIQYF. Written as DNA, the CDR3 is TGCAGTGCTAGTCACGGTCGGCTAGCCAAAAACATTCAGTACTTC.

The chain is built from TRBV6-2 or TRBV6-3 and TRBJ2-2, with a weak D call TRBD1 (5 bases). The CDR3 covers 13 residues. Looked up from germline, CDR1 is MNHEY and CDR2 is SVGEGT. V was trimmed by 7 bases and J by 5 bases, leaving 11 bases between them. CDR3 amino acids: CASNPRGTGELFF. The DNA of the CDR3 is TGTGCCAGCAACCCAAGGGGTACCGGGGAGCTGTTTTTT.

This chain links TRBV6-8 with TRBJ2-2; a possible D gene is TRBD1 (6 bases). CDR3 length equals 15 residues. The germline V and J ends were trimmed by 4 bases and 4 bases, with 13 bases remaining between them. CDR1 is MNHGY, CDR2 SAAAGT, per germline. CDR3 region: CASSSNRVTTGELFF. The CDR3 nucleotides are TGTGCCAGCAGTTCCAACAGGGTTACCACCGGGGAGCTGTTTTTT.

This clonotype has just a few counts. The chain links TRBV9 to TRBJ1-1; 7 nucleotides match TRBD1. Germline V gene lookup returns CDR1 SGDLS and CDR2 YYNGEE. CDR3 length equals 12 residues. V shed 4 bases and J 8 bases; nucleotides not matched to a gene: 5. The CDR3 nucleotides read TGTGCCAGCAGCCGAGACAGGGAAGAAGCTTTCTTT. Translated: CASSRDREEAFF.

This clonotype was seen only a few times. CDR3 sequence: CASSYRRSQGNTGELFF. Here the CDR3 DNA reads TGTGCCAGCAGTTACAGAAGGAGTCAGGGGAACACCGGGGAGCTGTTTTTT. V usage is TRBV6-6 and J usage is TRBJ2-2; D possibly corresponds to TRBD1 (5 bases). V lost 2 bases and J 1 base, leaving 14 bases between the germline ends. CDR1 is MNHNY and CDR2 is SVGAGI in the germline V gene (reference sequence). This CDR3 has 17 residues.

This clonotype was seen a handful of times. The chain is built from TRBV6-2 or TRBV6-3 and TRBJ2-1; the D gene is possibly TRBD2 (6 bases). The CDR3 has 14 residues. Germline CDR1 is MNHEY and CDR2 is SVGEGT. Trimming cost V 6 bases and J 3 bases, with 12 bases left between them. The CDR3 bases are TGTGCCAGCAGAACCGGGACTCTCTACAATGAGCAGTTCTTC. Residues: CASRTGTLYNEQFF.

This chain joins TRBV7-9 and TRBJ2-2, with D possibly called TRBD1 or TRBD2 (5 bases each). Germline values: CDR1 SEHNR, CDR2 FQNEAQ (reference sequence). The CDR3 sequence is 13 residues long. V lost 3 bases to trimming and J lost 7 bases, with 9 bases between them. Written as DNA, the CDR3 is TGTGCCAGCAGCTTGTCGGGACGCGGGGAGCTGTTTTTT. It codes for CASSLSGRGELFF.

The V and J genes are TRBV6-6 and TRBJ2-3; no firm D call. CDR3 size: 15 residues. Trimming left V 6 bases short and J 3 bases short, with 16 bases between. Germline-derived CDR1 and CDR2 are MNHNY and SVGAGI (reference sequence). In nucleotides, the CDR3 is TGTGCCAGCAGCCCTGGGTTACTCACAACAGATACGCAGTATTTT. This sequence encodes CASSPGLLTTDTQYF.

CDR3 DNA sequence: TGTGCCAGCAGTTACGTTGGACAGGGGGCGGATGGCTACACCTTC. Amino acids: CASSYVGQGADGYTF. The rearrangement joins TRBV12-3 or TRBV12-4 to TRBJ1-2, with 11 bases fitting TRBD1. This CDR3 comprises 15 residues. V lost 4 bases, J lost 6 bases, and 7 bases stayed unmatched.

The V call is TRBV20-1, the J call TRBJ2-1, with D uncertain. Trimming removed 1 base at V and 9 bases at J, with 19 bases between. The CDR3 is made up of 15 amino acids. Germline values: CDR1 DFQATT, CDR2 SNEGSKA (reference sequence). CDR3 sequence (DNA): TGCAGTGCTAGAGGGCGAGCTGGCATACAATCTGAGCAGTTCTTC. Its translation is CSARGRAGIQSEQFF.

This clonotype was found many times. The chain recombines TRBV7-2 with TRBJ2-2; D not certain. The ends were cut back, 4 bases at V and 1 base at J, with 13 bases in the middle. The CDR3 length is 16 residues. Germline V gene lookup returns CDR1 SGHTA and CDR2 FQGNSA. CDR3 amino acids: CASSYQPTLNTGELFF. CDR3 DNA: TGTGCCAGCAGCTACCAGCCGACTCTGAACACCGGGGAGCTGTTTTTT.

This clonotype was detected a few times. The chain employs TRBV20-1 and TRBJ1-5; maybe TRBD1 (6 bases). V was shortened by 0 bases and J by 8 bases, with 20 bases between the two germline ends. This CDR3 has 16 amino acids. CDR1 and CDR2 from the germline V gene are DFQATT and SNEGSKA (reference sequence). This CDR3 is CSARDWTDSSVEPQHF. The DNA of the CDR3 is TGCAGTGCTAGAGATTGGACAGATTCATCTGTTGAGCCCCAGCATTTT.

This clonotype was recorded a few times. This rearrangement joins TRBV9 to TRBJ2-1, with 8 bases lining up with TRBD1. The germline V gene encodes CDR1 SGDLS and CDR2 YYNGEE. The CDR3 is made up of 14 amino acids. Germline trimming cut 0 bases from V and 7 bases from J; bases unmatched to any gene: 3. CDR3 in amino acids: CASSVVQGENEQFF. The CDR3 DNA reads as TGTGCCAGCAGCGTAGTACAGGGGGAAAATGAGCAGTTCTTC.